Here is one T cell receptor (beta chain) with its context. Its antigen specificity is not known. No qualities accompany the bases; no much larger clone lies one base away. The data were obtained in a study of control samples from healthy donors and cancer patients (dated by TCRdb to the early 2020s). Receptors were amplified or captured by the immunoSEQ multiplex PCR assay. Imported from immuneACCESS, the table was reduced by TCRdb to in-frame sequences with V and J called. These copies leave out some clones; in studies compared against another copy, an unresolved V gene accounts for under half, and the cause of the remainder is not known. Recorded for this sample are 100,000 to 110,000 clones; approximately 84% of them occurred a single time. Of the sample, 15% to 20% is held by the ten largest clones. The receptor was isolated from a woman in her forties or fifties in good health. Material: blood.

The DNA reads as follows: TGTGCCAGCAGCTTAGCTGGACTAGCGGGGGGGACAACCGACACAGATACGCAGTATTTT. It codes for CASSLAGLAGGTTDTDTQYF. The chain is made from TRBV7-3 and TRBJ2-3; the junction holds 15 bases that match TRBD2. The CDR3 contains 20 residues, cysteine and phenylalanine counted. Only the CDR3 DNA is retained, 60 bases long and in frame from the first base. From a lookup of the germline V gene, CDR1 and CDR2 are SGHTA and FQGTGA. From V the trimming removes 2 bases and from J it removes 2 bases, while the gene matches leave 11 bases of the junction unaccounted for.